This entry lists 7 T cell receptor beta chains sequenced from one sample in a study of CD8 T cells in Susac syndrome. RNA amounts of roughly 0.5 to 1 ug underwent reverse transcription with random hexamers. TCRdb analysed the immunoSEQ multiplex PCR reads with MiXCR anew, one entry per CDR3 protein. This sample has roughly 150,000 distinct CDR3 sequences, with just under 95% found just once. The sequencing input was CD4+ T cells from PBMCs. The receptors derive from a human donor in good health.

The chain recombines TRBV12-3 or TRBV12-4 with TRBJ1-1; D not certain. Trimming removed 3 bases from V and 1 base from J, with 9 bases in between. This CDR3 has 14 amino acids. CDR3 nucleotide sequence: TGTGCCAGCAGTTTGATAGGGCAGAACACTGAAGCTTTCTTT. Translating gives CASSLIGQNTEAFF.

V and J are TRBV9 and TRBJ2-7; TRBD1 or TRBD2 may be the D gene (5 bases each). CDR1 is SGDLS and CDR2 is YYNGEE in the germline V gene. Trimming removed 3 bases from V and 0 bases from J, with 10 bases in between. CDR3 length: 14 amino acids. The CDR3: CASSASGASYEQYF. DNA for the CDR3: TGTGCCAGCAGCGCTTCCGGGGCCTCCTACGAGCAGTACTTC.

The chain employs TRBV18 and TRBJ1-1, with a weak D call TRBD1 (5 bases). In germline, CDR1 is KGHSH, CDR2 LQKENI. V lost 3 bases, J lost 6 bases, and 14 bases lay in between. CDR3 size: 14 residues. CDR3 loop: CASSPGLGEAEAFF. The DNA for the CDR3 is TGTGCCAGCTCACCTGGACTGGGGGAAGCTGAAGCTTTCTTT.

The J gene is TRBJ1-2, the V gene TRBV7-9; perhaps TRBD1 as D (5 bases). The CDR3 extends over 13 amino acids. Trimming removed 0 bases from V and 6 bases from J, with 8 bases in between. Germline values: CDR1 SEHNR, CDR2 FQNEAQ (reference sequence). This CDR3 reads CASSLAGVHGYTF. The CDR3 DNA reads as TGTGCCAGCAGCTTAGCAGGGGTCCATGGCTACACCTTC.

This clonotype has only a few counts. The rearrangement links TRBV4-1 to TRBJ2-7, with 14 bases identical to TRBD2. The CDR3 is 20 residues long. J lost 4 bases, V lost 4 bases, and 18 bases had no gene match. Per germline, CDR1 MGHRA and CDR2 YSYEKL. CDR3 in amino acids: CASSRGQAGTSGGSLYEQYF. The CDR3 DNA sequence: TGCGCCAGCAGCCGAGGCCAGGCCGGGACTAGCGGGGGATCTCTTTACGAGCAGTACTTC.

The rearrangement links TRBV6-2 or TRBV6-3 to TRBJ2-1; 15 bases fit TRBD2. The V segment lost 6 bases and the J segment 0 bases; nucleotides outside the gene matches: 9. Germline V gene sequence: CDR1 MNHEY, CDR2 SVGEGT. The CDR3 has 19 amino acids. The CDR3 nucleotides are TGTGCCAGCAGCTCCCGGACTAGCGGGGGGGAAAGCTCCTACAATGAGCAGTTCTTC. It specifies CASSSRTSGGESSYNEQFF.

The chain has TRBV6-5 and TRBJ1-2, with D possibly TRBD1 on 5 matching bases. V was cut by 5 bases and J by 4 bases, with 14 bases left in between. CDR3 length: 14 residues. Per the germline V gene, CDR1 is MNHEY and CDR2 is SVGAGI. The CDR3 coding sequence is TGTGCCAGCAGTGCCACGACAGATATCTATGGCTACACCTTC. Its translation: CASSATTDIYGYTF.